These 6 T cell receptor beta chains originate from one sample sequenced in a study of CD8+ T cells in alopecia areata. Isolated RNA was reverse transcribed into cDNA used as the sequencing template. Some clones are missing from TCRdb's copy, which holds only in-frame ones; the method was immunoSEQ multiplex PCR. The sample shows around 200,000 clones, around 60% of them seen only once. As to treatment: oral pan-JAK inhibitor, 5-10 mg twice daily. Sequenced material: CD4+ T cells sorted from blood, taken at week 4, from a patient treated with tofacitinib. The receptors were sampled from a human donor with alopecia areata.

This clone turned up a few times. This chain uses TRBV30 with TRBJ1-1; tentatively, D is TRBD1 (5 bases). The CDR3 totals 13 residues. V lost 3 bases and J lost 11, with 19 bases in between. Germline CDR1 and CDR2: GTSNPN and SVGIG (reference sequence). Here the CDR3 reads CAWRGRDVVGAFF. CDR3 DNA: TGTGCCTGGAGGGGCAGGGATGTTGTAGGGGCTTTCTTT.

This clone was counted between two and nine times. This chain joins TRBV5-1 and TRBJ1-4; 8 bases match TRBD1. This CDR3 has 17 amino acids. V lost 6 bases, J lost 3 bases, and 13 bases stayed unmatched. Germline values: CDR1 SGHRS, CDR2 YFSETQ. The CDR3 sequence is CASTRGAGGASNEKLFF. The CDR3 nucleotides read TGCGCCAGCACCCGGGGGGCAGGGGGCGCTTCTAATGAAAAACTGTTTTTT.

CDR3 protein: CSVYGTGDKQYF. CDR3 DNA: TGCAGCGTGTACGGGACAGGGGATAAGCAGTACTTC. The chain uses TRBV29-1 and TRBJ2-7; 10 bases are shared with TRBD1. The CDR3 contains 12 residues. Germline values: CDR1 SQVTM, CDR2 ANQGSEA. With 6 bases clipped from V and 8 bases from J, the junction kept 7 bases outside the gene matches.

The rearrangement joins TRBV30 to TRBJ1-5; D unclear. Trimming cost V 2 bases and J 7 bases, with 12 bases left between them. This CDR3 spans 13 amino acids. CDR1 and CDR2 from the germline V gene are GTSNPN and SVGIG (reference sequence). CDR3 coding DNA: TGTGCCTGGAGTTCCCCTCCGTGGCAGCCCCAGCATTTT. Protein product: CAWSSPPWQPQHF.

This clone has more than one count but fewer than ten. The chain links TRBV7-9 to TRBJ2-1; possible D gene TRBD2, 6 bases. V lost 5 bases, J lost 4 bases, and 12 bases lay in between. This CDR3 comprises 14 residues. CDR1 is SEHNR and CDR2 is FQNEAQ in the germline V gene (reference sequence). CDR3 region: CASSPGTPYNEQFF. The CDR3 DNA sequence: TGTGCCAGCAGCCCCGGGACTCCTTACAATGAGCAGTTCTTC.

This clone was counted a few times. The chain couples TRBV6-5 to TRBJ2-5; 7 positions match TRBD2. The length of the CDR3 is 10 residues. From germline, CDR1 is MNHEY and CDR2 SVGAGI. Germline trimming cut 8 bases from V and 7 bases from J; bases unmatched to any gene: 1. Here the CDR3 DNA reads TGTGCCAGCGGCGGGGGGACCCAGTACTTC. Translated: CASGGGTQYF.